This T cell receptor beta chain was recorded in a study of CD8+CD57+ T cells in acquired aplastic anemia. Patients who underwent sequencing had shown CD8+CD57+ cell expansion by flow cytometry. Genomic DNA provided the template from which TCR beta VDJ and CDR3 profiles were obtained. MiXCR was run by TCRdb on the reads, yielding one entry per CDR3 protein. The sample has about 190,000 distinct CDR3 sequences, 48% seen once. From germline, CDR1 is LGHNT and CDR2 FRNRAP. V was cut by 0 bases and J by 1 base, with 9 bases left in between. CDR3 length: 16 residues. This TCR derives from a human donor with aplastic anemia. The chain has TRBV12-5 and TRBJ2-2; D unclear. Sequenced: sorted CD4+, CD8+, or CD8+CD57+ T cells (not recorded which) from PBMCs. CDR3 DNA sequence: TGTGCTAGTGGTTTGGTTCTAGAGAAGAACACCGGGGAGCTGTTTTTT. This translates into CASGLVLEKNTGELFF.